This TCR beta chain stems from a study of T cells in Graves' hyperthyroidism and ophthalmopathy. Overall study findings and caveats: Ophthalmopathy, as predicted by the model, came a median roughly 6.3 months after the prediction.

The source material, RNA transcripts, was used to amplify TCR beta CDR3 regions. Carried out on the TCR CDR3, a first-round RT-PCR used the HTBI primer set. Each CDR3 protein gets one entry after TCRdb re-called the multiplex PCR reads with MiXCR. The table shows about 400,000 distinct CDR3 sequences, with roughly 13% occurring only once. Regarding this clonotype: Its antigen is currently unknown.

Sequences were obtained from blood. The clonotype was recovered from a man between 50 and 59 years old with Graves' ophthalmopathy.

In DNA, the CDR3 is TGCGCCAGCAGGAAGAGCGGGAGTGGTTACGAGCAGTACTTC. Its translation: CASRKSGSGYEQYF. V and J are TRBV5-1 and TRBJ2-7; 8 nucleotides line up with TRBD2. This CDR3 is built from 14 residues. V shed 5 bases and J 4 bases; nucleotides not matched to a gene: 8. Per germline, CDR1 SGHRS and CDR2 YFSETQ. The full variable domain, rest sourced from reference TRBV5-1 and TRBJ2-7, is KAGVTQTPRYLIKTRGQQVTLSCSPISGHRSVSWYQQTPGQGLQFLFEYFSETQRNKGNFPGRFSGRQFSNSRSEMNVSTLELGDSALYLCASRKSGSGYEQYFGPGTRLTVT.